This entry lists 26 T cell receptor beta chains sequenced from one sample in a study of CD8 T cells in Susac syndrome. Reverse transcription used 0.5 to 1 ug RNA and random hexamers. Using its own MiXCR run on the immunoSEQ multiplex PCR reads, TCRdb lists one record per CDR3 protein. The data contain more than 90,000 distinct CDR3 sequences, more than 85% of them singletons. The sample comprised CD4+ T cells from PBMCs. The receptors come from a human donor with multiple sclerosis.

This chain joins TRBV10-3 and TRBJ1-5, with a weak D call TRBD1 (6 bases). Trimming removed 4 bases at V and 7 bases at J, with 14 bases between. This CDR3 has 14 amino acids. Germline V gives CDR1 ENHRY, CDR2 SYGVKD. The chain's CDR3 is CAISAGGAMQPQHF. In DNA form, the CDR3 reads TGTGCCATCAGTGCTGGGGGCGCGATGCAGCCCCAGCATTTT.

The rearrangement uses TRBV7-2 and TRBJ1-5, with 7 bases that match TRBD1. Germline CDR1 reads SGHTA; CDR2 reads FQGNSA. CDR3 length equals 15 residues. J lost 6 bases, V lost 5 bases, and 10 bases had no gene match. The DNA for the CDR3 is TGTGCCAGCAGCCCCGGGTTAGGGGGCGTTCAGCCCCAGCATTTT. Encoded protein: CASSPGLGGVQPQHF.

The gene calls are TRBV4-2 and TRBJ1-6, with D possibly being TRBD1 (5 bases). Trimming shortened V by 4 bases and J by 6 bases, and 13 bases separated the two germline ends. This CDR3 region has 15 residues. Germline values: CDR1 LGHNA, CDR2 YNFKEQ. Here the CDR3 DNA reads TGTGCCAGCAGCCCTTCCGGGGCTGCTAATTCACCCCTCCACTTT. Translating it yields CASSPSGAANSPLHF.

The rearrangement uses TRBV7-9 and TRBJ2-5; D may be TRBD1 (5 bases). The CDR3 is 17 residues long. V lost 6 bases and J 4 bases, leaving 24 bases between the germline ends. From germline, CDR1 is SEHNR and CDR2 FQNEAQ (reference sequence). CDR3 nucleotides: TGTGCCAGCAGTCAACCCAACGTCTTCTGGGGCGGAGAGACCCAGTACTTC. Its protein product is CASSQPNVFWGGETQYF.

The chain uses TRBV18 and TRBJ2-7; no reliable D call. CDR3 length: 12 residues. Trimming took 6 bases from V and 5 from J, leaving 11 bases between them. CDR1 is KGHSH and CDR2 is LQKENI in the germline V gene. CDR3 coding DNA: TGTGCCAGCTCCCAACTATTGGACGAGCAGTACTTC. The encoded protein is CASSQLLDEQYF.

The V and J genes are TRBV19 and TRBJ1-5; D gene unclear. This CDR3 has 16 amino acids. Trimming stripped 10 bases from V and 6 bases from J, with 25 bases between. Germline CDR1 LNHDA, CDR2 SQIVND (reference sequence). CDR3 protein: CATSPPKGGWGQPQHF. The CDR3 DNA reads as TGTGCCACTTCCCCCCCTAAGGGAGGGTGGGGTCAGCCCCAGCATTTT.

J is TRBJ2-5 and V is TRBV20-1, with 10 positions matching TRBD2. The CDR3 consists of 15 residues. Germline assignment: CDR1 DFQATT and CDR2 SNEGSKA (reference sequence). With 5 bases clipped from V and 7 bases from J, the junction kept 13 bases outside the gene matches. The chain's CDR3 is CSASPTSGVLGTQYF. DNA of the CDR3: TGCAGTGCTTCCCCTACTAGCGGGGTTCTAGGGACCCAGTACTTC.

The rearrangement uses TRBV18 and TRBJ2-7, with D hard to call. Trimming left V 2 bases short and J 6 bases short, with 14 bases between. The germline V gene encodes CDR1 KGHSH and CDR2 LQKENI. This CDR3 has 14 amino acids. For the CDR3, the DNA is TGTGCCAGCTCACCAACGGCAGGACGGTTCGAGCAGTACTTC. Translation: CASSPTAGRFEQYF.

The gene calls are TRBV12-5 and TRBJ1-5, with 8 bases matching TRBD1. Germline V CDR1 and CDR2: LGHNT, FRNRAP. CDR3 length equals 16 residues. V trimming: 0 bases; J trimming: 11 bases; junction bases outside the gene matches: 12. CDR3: CASGLVRGTGEGSQHF. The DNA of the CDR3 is TGTGCTAGTGGTTTGGTACGGGGGACAGGAGAAGGCTCCCAGCATTTT. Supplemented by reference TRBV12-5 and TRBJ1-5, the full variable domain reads DARVTQTPRHKVTEMGQEVTMRCQPILGHNTVFWYRQTMMQGLELLAYFRNRAPLDDSGMPKDRFSAEMPDATLATLKIQPSEPRDSAVYFCASGLVRGTGEGSQHFGDGTRLSIL.

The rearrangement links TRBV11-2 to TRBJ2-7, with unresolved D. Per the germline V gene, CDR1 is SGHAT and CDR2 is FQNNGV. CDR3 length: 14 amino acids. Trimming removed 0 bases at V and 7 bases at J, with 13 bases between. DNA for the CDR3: TGTGCCAGCAGCTTAGAATTAACGGTAGCTGAGCAGTACTTC. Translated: CASSLELTVAEQYF.

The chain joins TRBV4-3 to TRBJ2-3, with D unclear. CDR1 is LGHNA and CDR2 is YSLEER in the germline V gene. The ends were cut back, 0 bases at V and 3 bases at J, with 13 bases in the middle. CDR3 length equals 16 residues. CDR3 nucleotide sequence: TGCGCCAGCAGCCAAGATCTGGTCGGAGTAACAGATACGCAGTATTTT. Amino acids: CASSQDLVGVTDTQYF.

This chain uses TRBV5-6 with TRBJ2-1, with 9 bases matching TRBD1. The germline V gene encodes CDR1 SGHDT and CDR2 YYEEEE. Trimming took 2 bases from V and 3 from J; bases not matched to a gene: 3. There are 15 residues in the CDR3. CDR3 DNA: TGTGCCAGCAGCTTCCGGGACAGGGTCTACAATGAGCAGTTCTTC. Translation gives CASSFRDRVYNEQFF.

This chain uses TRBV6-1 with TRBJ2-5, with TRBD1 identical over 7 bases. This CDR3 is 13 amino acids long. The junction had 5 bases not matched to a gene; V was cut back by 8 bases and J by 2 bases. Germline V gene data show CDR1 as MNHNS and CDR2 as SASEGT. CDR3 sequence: CASPRDRQETQYF. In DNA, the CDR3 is TGTGCCAGCCCCCGGGACAGACAAGAGACCCAGTACTTC.

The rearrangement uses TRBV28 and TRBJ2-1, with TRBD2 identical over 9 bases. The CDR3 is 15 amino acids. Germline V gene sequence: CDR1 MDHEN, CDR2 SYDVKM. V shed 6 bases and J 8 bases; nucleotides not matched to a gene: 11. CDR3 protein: CASSPSLAGRDEQFF. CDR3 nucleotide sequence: TGTGCCAGCAGCCCCTCCCTAGCGGGGAGAGATGAGCAGTTCTTC.

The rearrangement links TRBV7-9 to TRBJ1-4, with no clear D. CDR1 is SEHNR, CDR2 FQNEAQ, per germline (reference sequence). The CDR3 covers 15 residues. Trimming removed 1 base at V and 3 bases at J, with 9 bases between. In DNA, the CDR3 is TGTGCCAGCAGCTTAGAGGGCGGACCTAATGAAAAACTGTTTTTT. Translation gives CASSLEGGPNEKLFF.

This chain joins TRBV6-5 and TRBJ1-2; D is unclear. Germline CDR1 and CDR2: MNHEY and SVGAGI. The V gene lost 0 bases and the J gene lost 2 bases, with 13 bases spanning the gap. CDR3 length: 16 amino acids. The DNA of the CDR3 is TGTGCCAGCAGTTACTCGACCCTGCGGGGAAACTATGGCTACACCTTC. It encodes CASSYSTLRGNYGYTF.

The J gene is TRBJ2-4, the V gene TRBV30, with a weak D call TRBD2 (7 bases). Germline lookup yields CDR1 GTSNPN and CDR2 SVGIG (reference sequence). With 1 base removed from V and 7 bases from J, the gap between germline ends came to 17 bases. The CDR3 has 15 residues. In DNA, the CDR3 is TGTGCCTGGAGTGCCCCGGGGGGAAGGGGGAACATTCAGTACTTC. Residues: CAWSAPGGRGNIQYF.

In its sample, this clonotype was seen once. The CDR3 protein is CASSLALQGAYEQYF. The DNA for the CDR3 is TGCGCCAGCAGCTTGGCCCTGCAGGGAGCCTACGAGCAGTACTTC. The V and J genes are TRBV5-1 and TRBJ2-7, with D perhaps matching TRBD1 or TRBD2 (5 bases each). V shed 0 bases and J shed 2 bases, with 12 bases lying between them. Looked up from germline, CDR1 is SGHRS and CDR2 is YFSETQ. The CDR3 consists of 15 residues.

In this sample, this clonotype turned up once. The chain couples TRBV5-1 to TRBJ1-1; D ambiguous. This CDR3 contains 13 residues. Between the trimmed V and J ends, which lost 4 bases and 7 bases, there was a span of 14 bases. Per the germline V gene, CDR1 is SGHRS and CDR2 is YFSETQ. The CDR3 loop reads CASSPSGRVEAFF. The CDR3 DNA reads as TGCGCCAGCAGCCCTAGTGGAAGGGTTGAAGCTTTCTTT.

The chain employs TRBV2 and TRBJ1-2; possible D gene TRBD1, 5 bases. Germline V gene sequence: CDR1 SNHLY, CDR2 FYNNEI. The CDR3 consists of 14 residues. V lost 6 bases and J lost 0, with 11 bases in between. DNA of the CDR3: TGTGCCAGCAGGGGGCTTCTAGCTAACTATGGCTACACCTTC. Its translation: CASRGLLANYGYTF.

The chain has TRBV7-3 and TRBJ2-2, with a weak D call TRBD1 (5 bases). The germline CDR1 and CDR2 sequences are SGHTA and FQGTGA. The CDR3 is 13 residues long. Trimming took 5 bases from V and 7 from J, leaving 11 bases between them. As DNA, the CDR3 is TGTGCCAGCAGCCGACAGATGAACGGGGAGCTGTTTTTT. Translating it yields CASSRQMNGELFF.

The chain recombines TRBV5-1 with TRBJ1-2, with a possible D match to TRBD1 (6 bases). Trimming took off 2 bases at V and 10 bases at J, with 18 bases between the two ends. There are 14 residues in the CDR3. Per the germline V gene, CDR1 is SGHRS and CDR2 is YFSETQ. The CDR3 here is CASSLRDTSFLYTF. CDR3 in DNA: TGCGCCAGCAGCTTACGGGACACCTCGTTCCTCTACACCTTC. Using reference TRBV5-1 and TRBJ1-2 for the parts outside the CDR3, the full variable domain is KAGVTQTPRYLIKTRGQQVTLSCSPISGHRSVSWYQQTPGQGLQFLFEYFSETQRNKGNFPGRFSGRQFSNSRSEMNVSTLELGDSALYLCASSLRDTSFLYTFGSGTRLTVV.

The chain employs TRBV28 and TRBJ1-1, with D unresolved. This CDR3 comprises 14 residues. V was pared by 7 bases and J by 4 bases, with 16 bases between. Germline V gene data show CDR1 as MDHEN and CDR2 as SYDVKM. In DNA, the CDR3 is TGTGCCAGCACCCCGTTTGGGCCCAGCACTGAAGCTTTCTTT. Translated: CASTPFGPSTEAFF.

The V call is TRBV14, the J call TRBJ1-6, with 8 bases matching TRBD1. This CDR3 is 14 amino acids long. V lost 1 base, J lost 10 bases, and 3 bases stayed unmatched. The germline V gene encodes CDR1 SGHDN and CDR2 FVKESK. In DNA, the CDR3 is TGTGCCAGCAGCCAAGGGACAGGGAGCTCACCCCTCCACTTT. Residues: CASSQGTGSSPLHF. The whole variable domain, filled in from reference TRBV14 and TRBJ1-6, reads EAGVTQFPSHSVIEKGQTVTLRCDPISGHDNLYWYRRVMGKEIKFLLHFVKESKQDESGMPNNRFLAERTGGTYSTLKVQPAELEDSGVYFCASSQGTGSSPLHFGNGTRLTVT.

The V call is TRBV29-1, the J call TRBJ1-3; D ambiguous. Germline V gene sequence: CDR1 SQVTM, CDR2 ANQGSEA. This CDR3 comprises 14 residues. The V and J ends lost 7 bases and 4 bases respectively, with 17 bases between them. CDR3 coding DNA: TGCAGCGCGAGCCAGGCCAGAGGAGGAAACACCATATATTTT. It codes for CSASQARGGNTIYF.

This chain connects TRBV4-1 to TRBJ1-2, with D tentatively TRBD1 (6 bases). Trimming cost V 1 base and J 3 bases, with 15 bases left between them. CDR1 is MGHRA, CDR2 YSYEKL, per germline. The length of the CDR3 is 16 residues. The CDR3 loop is CASSQATTGSYYGYTF. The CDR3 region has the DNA TGCGCCAGCAGCCAAGCGACGACAGGATCGTACTATGGCTACACCTTC.